The 27 T cell receptor beta chains listed next were all sequenced from one sample in a study of T cells after yellow fever vaccination. MiXCR, run by TCRdb on the 5' RACE reads, gives a single entry per CDR3 protein. The sample consists of 500,000 to 650,000 distinct CDR3 sequences, about a sixth of them appearing once. Sequenced here: PBMCs, sampled around 5 days after the first yellow fever vaccination. Receptors originate from a man aged 18 to 35 who received the YFV17D yellow fever vaccine.

This clonotype was picked up a small number of times. The CDR3 region is CASSQDQASGNTIYF. The CDR3 bases are TGCGCCAGCAGCCAAGATCAGGCTTCTGGAAACACCATATATTTT. The J gene is TRBJ1-3, the V gene TRBV4-1; D not certain. Trimming shortened V by 0 bases and J by 1 base, and 7 bases separated the two germline ends. Germline loops: CDR1 MGHRA, CDR2 YSYEKL. The CDR3 loop spans 15 amino acids.

This clonotype was seen only a few times. V usage is TRBV7-2 and J usage is TRBJ2-2, with 7 positions matching TRBD1. V lost 5 bases and J lost 6; bases outside the gene matches: 6. CDR3 length: 14 amino acids. The germline gives CDR1 SGHTA, CDR2 FQGNSA. The CDR3 DNA reads as TGTGCCAGCAGCCGGACAGGCGAGGCCGGGGAGCTGTTTTTT. Its protein is CASSRTGEAGELFF.

The chain employs TRBV5-1 and TRBJ1-1; tentatively, D is TRBD1 (5 bases). V shed 2 bases and J shed 1 base, with 15 bases lying between them. In germline, CDR1 is SGHRS, CDR2 YFSETQ. The CDR3 length is 16 residues. DNA of the CDR3: TGCGCCAGCAGCTTAAAGGTGGGGGTATCGAACACTGAAGCTTTCTTT. Translating gives CASSLKVGVSNTEAFF.

The V and J genes are TRBV9 and TRBJ2-1; D is ambiguous. Germline V CDR1 and CDR2: SGDLS, YYNGEE. V gave up 3 bases and J gave up 3 bases, with 10 bases separating them. This CDR3 region has 14 residues. The CDR3 DNA sequence: TGTGCCAGCAGCGGTACACCGAACTACAATGAGCAGTTCTTC. This sequence encodes CASSGTPNYNEQFF.

This clonotype came up many times. The CDR3: CASSLGQGENIQYF. The CDR3 DNA follows: TGCGCCAGCAGCTTGGGACAGGGGGAAAACATTCAGTACTTC. The V gene is TRBV5-1, the J gene TRBJ2-4, with 9 positions matching TRBD1. Germline loops: CDR1 SGHRS, CDR2 YFSETQ. This CDR3 has 14 residues. The V gene end was trimmed by 0 bases and the J gene end by 5 bases; junction bases not matched to a gene: 0.

This clonotype was recorded a few times. V and J are TRBV12-3 or TRBV12-4 and TRBJ1-1, with D unresolved. This CDR3 contains 14 residues. V lost 2 bases to trimming and J lost 0 bases, with 7 bases between them. Written as DNA, the CDR3 is TGTGCCAGCAGTTTAAGGCGGGTGAACACTGAAGCTTTCTTT. It codes for CASSLRRVNTEAFF.

This chain links TRBV2 with TRBJ1-2; 7 bases align to TRBD1. This CDR3 region has 18 residues. Germline V gene data show CDR1 as SNHLY and CDR2 as FYNNEI. The DNA for the CDR3 is TGTACCTTCAGGGAATTGGCTGTGACAGGGATGGGTAACTATGGCTACACCTTC. Encoded protein: CTFRELAVTGMGNYGYTF.

This clonotype was seen a handful of times. J is TRBJ2-3 and V is TRBV5-1; a possible D gene is TRBD2 (6 bases). CDR1 is SGHRS and CDR2 is YFSETQ in the germline V gene. This CDR3 is 14 amino acids long. Trimming pared 4 bases from V and 8 bases from J, leaving 17 bases between. The CDR3 DNA sequence: TGCGCCAGCAGCACGGACACCGGGGAGGTTACGCAGTATTTT. Translating it yields CASSTDTGEVTQYF.

This sequence joins TRBV7-6 and TRBJ2-2, with D possibly TRBD1 on 6 matching bases. CDR3 length: 13 residues. CDR1 and CDR2 from the germline V gene are SGHVS and FNYEAQ. The V and J ends lost 0 bases and 8 bases respectively, with 7 bases between them. The CDR3 DNA reads TGTGCCAGCAGCTTAGCGGGACAAGGGGAGCTGTTTTTT. Translating gives CASSLAGQGELFF. Full variable domain (rest looked up from reference TRBV7-6 and TRBJ2-2): GAGVSQSPRYKVTKRGQDVALRCDPISGHVSLYWYRQALGQGPEFLTYFNYEAQQDKSGLPNDRFSAERPEGSISTLTIQRTEQRDSAMYRCASSLAGQGELFFGEGSRLTVL.

A few counts support this clonotype. The genes are TRBV5-1 and TRBJ1-3, with TRBD1 as a possible D gene (5 bases). This CDR3 is 14 amino acids long. Germline CDR1 is SGHRS and CDR2 is YFSETQ. V was trimmed by 4 bases and J by 3 bases, leaving 11 bases between them. The CDR3 nucleotides read TGCGCCAGCAGCGACCTAGGGGTTGGAAACACCATATATTTT. It yields the protein CASSDLGVGNTIYF.

This clonotype came up a few times. The chain recombines TRBV6-2 or TRBV6-3 with TRBJ2-6; D gene uncertain. The CDR3 is made up of 15 amino acids. Germline-derived CDR1 and CDR2 are MNHEY and SVGEGT. V lost 3 bases to trimming and J lost 0 bases, with 6 bases between them. CDR3 nucleotides: TGTGCCAGCAGTTATGGAGACTCTGGGGCCAACGTCCTGACTTTC. Amino acids: CASSYGDSGANVLTF.

CDR3 region: CSAPTSGGPYKGREQFF. CDR3 nucleotides: TGCAGTGCTCCGACTAGCGGGGGGCCTTACAAAGGCCGGGAGCAGTTCTTC. The chain couples TRBV20-1 to TRBJ2-1; 13 positions match TRBD2. The junction had 17 bases not matched to a gene; V was cut back by 5 bases and J by 10 bases. The germline V gene encodes CDR1 DFQATT and CDR2 SNEGSKA (reference sequence). CDR3 size: 17 residues.

The genes are TRBV20-1 and TRBJ2-3, with D uncertain. This CDR3 has 13 amino acids. V lost 3 bases, J lost 1 base, and 8 bases lay in between. Per the germline V gene, CDR1 is DFQATT and CDR2 is SNEGSKA (reference sequence). The chain's CDR3 is CSASPDGTDTQYF. The CDR3 DNA is TGCAGTGCTAGTCCGGACGGCACAGATACGCAGTATTTT.

This clonotype was observed a handful of times. The J gene is TRBJ1-1, the V gene TRBV29-1; 7 positions agree with TRBD1. Germline CDR1 SQVTM, CDR2 ANQGSEA. Unmatched junction bases numbered 7, after V lost 4 bases and J lost 5 bases. This CDR3 has 13 amino acids. In nucleotides, the CDR3 is TGCAGCGTTGTTCCAGGGGGAGGGACTGAAGCTTTCTTT. Amino acid sequence: CSVVPGGGTEAFF.

This clonotype occurred a few times. The DNA of the CDR3 is TGCAGTGCTAGTAAGGTTGCCGAGCAGTACGTC. Translation: CSASKVAEQYV. The chain joins TRBV20-1 to TRBJ2-7, with no clear D. V lost 3 bases, J lost 6 bases, and 9 bases lay in between. The CDR3 is 11 amino acids. Germline CDR1 DFQATT, CDR2 SNEGSKA (reference sequence).

There are many counts of this clonotype. The CDR3 region has the DNA TGTGCCAGCAGCCAAGATCTCGCCCGGGAGCTGTTTTTT. Translated: CASSQDLARELFF. The chain combines TRBV14 with TRBJ2-2; D not resolved. V was clipped by 0 bases and J by 9 bases, with 8 bases between them. CDR1 SGHDN and CDR2 FVKESK come from the germline V gene. The CDR3 consists of 13 residues.

The chain links TRBV6-1 to TRBJ2-1; the match to TRBD2 covers 7 bases. J lost 4 bases, V lost 6 bases, and 12 bases had no gene match. The CDR3 totals 16 residues. The V gene's germline CDR1 is MNHNS and CDR2 SASEGT. The CDR3 region has the DNA TGTGCCAGCAGGGGGGAGGGCTACCACGAGTACAATGAGCAGTTCTTC. Protein product: CASRGEGYHEYNEQFF.

V and J are TRBV28 and TRBJ1-1; D call uncertain. Germline values: CDR1 MDHEN, CDR2 SYDVKM. This CDR3 comprises 15 residues. With 5 bases removed from V and 2 bases from J, the gap between germline ends came to 15 bases. The CDR3 is CASSNHGNVNTEAFF. The CDR3 nucleotides are TGTGCCAGCAGTAACCACGGAAACGTAAACACTGAAGCTTTCTTT.

This clonotype was observed a few times. V gene TRBV15 combines with J gene TRBJ2-2; 8 bases are shared with TRBD2. The germline CDR1 and CDR2 sequences are LNHNV and YYDKDF (reference sequence). The CDR3 is made up of 18 amino acids. V lost 0 bases to trimming and J lost 0 bases; unmatched junction nucleotides: 6. The CDR3 region is CATSRDFASGSNTGELFF. DNA of the CDR3: TGTGCCACCAGCAGAGATTTTGCTAGCGGGTCGAACACCGGGGAGCTGTTTTTT.

This chain links TRBV5-1 with TRBJ2-2; maybe TRBD2 (6 bases). This CDR3 is built from 17 residues. The V and J ends lost 4 bases and 4 bases respectively, with 20 bases between them. The germline V gene has CDR1 SGHRS and CDR2 YFSETQ. The CDR3 bases are TGCGCCAGCAGCGCTTCGGCTGGTGGGGGGACCACCGGGGAGCTGTTTTTT. Translated, it gives CASSASAGGGTTGELFF.

The chain combines TRBV18 with TRBJ1-2; 10 bases line up with TRBD1. Germline assignment: CDR1 KGHSH and CDR2 LQKENI. V was clipped by 5 bases and J by 3 bases; unmatched bases: 6. The CDR3 has 15 amino acids. Here the CDR3 reads CASSAKTGGDYGYTF. The CDR3 DNA reads as TGTGCCAGCTCAGCAAAGACAGGGGGCGACTATGGCTACACCTTC.

The chain is built from TRBV7-3 and TRBJ2-3, with 10 bases identical to TRBD2. CDR3 length equals 17 residues. V trimming: 1 base; J trimming: 5 bases; junction bases outside the gene matches: 9. Germline lookup yields CDR1 SGHTA and CDR2 FQGTGA. For the CDR3, the DNA is TGTGCCAGCAGCTTAAGCAAGCGGGGGGGCCGCAGAGATACGCAGTATTTT. The encoded protein is CASSLSKRGGRRDTQYF.

This clonotype has only a few counts. This chain joins TRBV6-5 and TRBJ1-5; TRBD1 is a possible D gene (5 bases). CDR3 length: 15 residues. Trimming left V 2 bases short and J 4 bases short, with 12 bases between. Germline V gene sequence: CDR1 MNHEY, CDR2 SVGAGI. CDR3 bases: TGTGCCAGCAGTTACGACGGGGCAAGGAATCAGCCCCAGCATTTT. Translation gives CASSYDGARNQPQHF.

This rearrangement joins TRBV5-1 to TRBJ2-2; TRBD1 is a possible D gene (6 bases). Trimming shortened V by 4 bases and J by 1 base, and 11 bases separated the two germline ends. Germline CDR1 reads SGHRS; CDR2 reads YFSETQ. This CDR3 region has 15 residues. CDR3 region: CASSPWTVNTGELFF. DNA for the CDR3: TGCGCCAGCAGCCCATGGACAGTGAACACCGGGGAGCTGTTTTTT.

The chain is built from TRBV5-1 and TRBJ1-1; TRBD1 is a possible D gene (5 bases). CDR1 and CDR2 from the germline V gene are SGHRS and YFSETQ. V was clipped by 4 bases and J by 1 base, with 14 bases between them. CDR3 length: 15 residues. The CDR3 spells CASSKDPTGNTEAFF. CDR3 DNA: TGCGCCAGCAGCAAGGACCCTACAGGGAACACTGAAGCTTTCTTT.

This chain links TRBV20-1 with TRBJ1-2; tentative D call: TRBD1 (6 bases). CDR3 length: 15 amino acids. Trimming cost V 1 base and J 4 bases, with 16 bases left between them. Per germline, CDR1 DFQATT and CDR2 SNEGSKA (reference sequence). This CDR3 is CSARVSPTGLYGYTF. The CDR3 DNA reads TGCAGTGCTAGAGTCTCCCCCACAGGGCTCTATGGCTACACCTTC.

This clonotype has ten or more counts. The CDR3 region has the DNA TGTGCCAGCAGTTTAGGCAGGGCTTGGAATGAGCAGTTCTTC. Residues: CASSLGRAWNEQFF. The gene calls are TRBV12-3 or TRBV12-4 and TRBJ2-1, with D tentatively TRBD1 (5 bases). The V end lost 1 base, the J end lost 7 bases, and 11 bases lay between the germline ends. This CDR3 region has 14 residues.